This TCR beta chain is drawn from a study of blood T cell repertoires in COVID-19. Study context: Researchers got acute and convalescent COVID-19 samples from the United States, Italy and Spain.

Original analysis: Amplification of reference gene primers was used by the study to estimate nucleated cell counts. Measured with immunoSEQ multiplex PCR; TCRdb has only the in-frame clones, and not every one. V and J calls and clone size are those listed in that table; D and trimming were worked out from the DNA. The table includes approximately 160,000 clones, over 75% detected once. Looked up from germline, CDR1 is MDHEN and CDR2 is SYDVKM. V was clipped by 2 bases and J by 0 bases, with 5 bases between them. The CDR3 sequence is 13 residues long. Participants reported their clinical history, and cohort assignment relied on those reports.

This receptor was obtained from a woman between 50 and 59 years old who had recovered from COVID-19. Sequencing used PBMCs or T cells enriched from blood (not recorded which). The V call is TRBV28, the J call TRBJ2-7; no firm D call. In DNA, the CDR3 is TGTGCCAGCAGTTTAAGGAGCTCCTACGAGCAGTACTTC. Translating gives CASSLRSSYEQYF.